These T cell receptor beta chains were read from a single sample in a study of blood T cell repertoires in COVID-19. Produced via immunoSEQ multiplex PCR; TCRdb's table is partial and in-frame only. Of hundreds of thousands of clones listed, 70% to 90% are singletons. The sample was PBMCs or T cells enriched from blood (not recorded which). Source of these receptors: a man aged 30-40 years with acute COVID-19. CDR3s include the opening cysteine and the closing phenylalanine or tryptophan. The D gene is left open where the match is weak. The size of a clone is reported for some rows only, either as once, few or many, or as a class for expanded clones.

v_gene	d_gene	j_gene	abundance	CDR3aa	CDR3nt
TRBV5-5	TRBD1	TRBJ1-2	NA	CASSLASWTGDGYTF	TGTGCCAGCAGCTTAGCATCCTGGACAGGGGATGGCTACACCTTC
TRBV18	NA	TRBJ1-1	NA	CASSPPPGGMAFF	TGTGCCAGCTCACCACCTCCGGGAGGTATGGCTTTCTTT
TRBV6-5	NA	TRBJ2-3	NA	CASTLGSGLGF	TGTGCCAGCACCCTCGGTAGTGGACTTGGGTTT
TRBV2	NA	TRBJ1-3	NA	CATKREALSGNTIYF	TGTGCCACTAAGAGGGAGGCCCTCTCTGGAAACACCATATATTTT
TRBV27	NA	TRBJ2-2	NA	CASKVSGTGELFF	TGTGCCAGCAAGGTTAGCGGCACCGGGGAGCTGTTTTTT
TRBV19	NA	TRBJ2-5	NA	CASSGYRETQYF	TGTGCCAGTAGCGGTTACAGAGAGACCCAGTACTTC
TRBV7-2	NA	TRBJ1-5	NA	CASSPLFNQPQHF	TGTGCCAGCAGCCCCCTGTTTAATCAGCCCCAGCATTTT
TRBV27	NA	TRBJ2-3	NA	CASSPITVKSTDTQYF	TGTGCCAGCAGCCCAATTACAGTGAAGAGCACAGATACGCAGTATTTT
TRBV7-3	TRBD1	TRBJ1-1	NA	CASSLQGASTEAFF	TGTGCCAGCAGCCTACAGGGGGCCAGTACTGAAGCTTTCTTT
TRBV5-4	NA	TRBJ2-1	NA	CASIDPGTPYNEQFF	TGTGCCAGCATCGACCCCGGGACACCCTACAATGAGCAGTTCTTC
TRBV2	NA	TRBJ1-1	NA	CASSEALGGTEAFF	TGTGCCAGCAGTGAAGCGCTAGGGGGTACTGAAGCTTTCTTT
TRBV7-3	NA	TRBJ2-3	once	CASSDIIGNTQYF	TGTGCCAGCAGCGACATTATAGGAAATACGCAGTATTTT
TRBV9	TRBD2	TRBJ2-3	NA	CASSVAARGGTDTQYF	TGTGCCAGCAGCGTAGCGGCGCGGGGGGGCACAGATACGCAGTATTTT
TRBV7-9	NA	TRBJ2-1	NA	CASSSRSSYNEQFF	TGTGCCAGCAGCTCAAGGAGCTCCTACAATGAGCAGTTCTTC
TRBV12-3/TRBV12-4	NA	TRBJ2-5	NA	CASSPSNRETQYF	TGTGCCAGCAGTCCTAGCAATCGGGAGACCCAGTACTTC
TRBV27	TRBD1	TRBJ2-7	NA	CASSPLTGTGNYEQYF	TGTGCCAGCAGCCCATTGACCGGGACAGGAAACTACGAGCAGTACTTC
TRBV6-5	NA	TRBJ2-1	once	CASSTGTEQFF	TGTGCCAGCAGTACCGGGACAGAGCAGTTCTTC